Below, 21 T cell receptor beta chains from the same sample are listed, as sequenced in a study of T-cell reconstitution after alpha-beta-depleted transplantation in children. This sample's TCRbeta library carried unique molecular identifier barcodes. TCRdb used MiXCR to reprocess the PCR reads, holding one entry per CDR3 protein. The data contain approximately 79,000 distinct CDR3 sequences, 15% to 20% of them singletons. The sample was PBMCs, mostly from graft donor cells, taken 360 days after TCRalphabeta/CD19-depleted stem cell transplant. Receptors were obtained from a male patient aged 2-15 years who had a stem cell transplant for acute lymphoblastic leukemia, so the T cells may come from the graft donor.

This clonotype was observed at least ten times. V is TRBV7-6 and J is TRBJ2-5; 12 bases are a match to TRBD2. The CDR3 is 17 amino acids. Germline assignment: CDR1 SGHVS and CDR2 FNYEAQ. V lost 4 bases, J lost 2 bases, and 8 bases stayed unmatched. The CDR3 nucleotides are TGTGCCAGCAGCTCCCCAGAGGGACTAGCGGGTCAAGAGACCCAGTACTTC. As protein: CASSSPEGLAGQETQYF.

This chain uses TRBV10-3 with TRBJ1-5, with a tentative D call TRBD1 (6 bases). Germline V gives CDR1 ENHRY, CDR2 SYGVKD. Trimming left V 6 bases short and J 9 bases short, with 18 bases between. This CDR3 is 14 amino acids long. This chain's CDR3 is CAISGTAAGVPQHF. The CDR3 DNA reads TGTGCCATCAGCGGGACGGCGGCAGGGGTGCCCCAGCATTTT.

The rearrangement joins TRBV4-2 to TRBJ1-1; D perhaps matches TRBD1 (6 bases). Germline V gene data show CDR1 as LGHNA and CDR2 as YNFKEQ. Trimming removed 2 bases from V and 6 bases from J, with 10 bases in between. CDR3 length equals 13 residues. CDR3 residues: CASSQLQGAEAFF. The CDR3 DNA reads as TGTGCCAGCAGCCAACTACAGGGCGCTGAAGCTTTCTTT.

This clonotype was picked up many times. The chain uses TRBV24-1 and TRBJ2-3, with D perhaps TRBD1 (5 bases). The CDR3 is 14 residues long. Germline CDR1 reads KGHDR; CDR2 reads SFDVKD. V lost 5 bases and J 2 bases, leaving 10 bases between the germline ends. For the CDR3, the DNA is TGTGCCACCAGTGTGCAGGGTGTCACAGATACGCAGTATTTT. This encodes CATSVQGVTDTQYF.

V and J are TRBV6-5 and TRBJ1-2, with D unclear. The V end was cut by 2 bases, the J end by 11 bases, with 9 bases between. Germline V gene data show CDR1 as MNHEY and CDR2 as SVGAGI. The CDR3 extends over 11 amino acids. CDR3 bases: TGTGCCAGCAGTTACGGGCAGGCTTACACCTTC. It translates to CASSYGQAYTF.

This clonotype has just a few counts. The chain has TRBV20-1 and TRBJ2-7, with 7 bases aligning to TRBD2. V lost 0 bases to trimming and J lost 1 base; unmatched junction nucleotides: 6. Germline CDR1 DFQATT, CDR2 SNEGSKA (reference sequence). CDR3 length equals 15 residues. Written as DNA, the CDR3 is TGCAGTGCTAGAGATGGGGCTAGCGGTTCCTACGAGCAGTACTTC. Residues: CSARDGASGSYEQYF.

The chain uses TRBV4-2 and TRBJ2-1; D gene ambiguous. CDR1 is LGHNA, CDR2 YNFKEQ, per germline. Trimming shortened V by 0 bases and J by 1 base, and 4 bases separated the two germline ends. This CDR3 comprises 14 residues. CDR3 coding DNA: TGTGCCAGCAGCCAAGACGGGTCCTACAATGAGCAGTTCTTC. This gives the protein CASSQDGSYNEQFF.

This clonotype was seen many times. CDR3 protein: CSVEESDSMNTEAFF. CDR3 bases: TGCAGCGTTGAAGAATCGGACAGCATGAACACTGAAGCTTTCTTT. The rearrangement uses TRBV29-1 and TRBJ1-1, with a weak D call TRBD1 (6 bases). The germline V and J ends were trimmed by 0 bases and 0 bases, with 11 bases remaining between them. CDR3 length: 15 amino acids. The germline V gene encodes CDR1 SQVTM and CDR2 ANQGSEA. The whole variable domain, remainder taken from reference TRBV29-1 and TRBJ1-1, is SAVISQKPSRDICQRGTSLTIQCQVDSQVTMMFWYRQQPGQSLTLIATANQGSEATYESGFVIDKFPISRPNLTFSTLTVSNMSPEDSSIYLCSVEESDSMNTEAFFGQGTRLTVV.

The rearrangement links TRBV10-3 to TRBJ2-3, with 8 bases aligning to TRBD2. The germline gives CDR1 ENHRY, CDR2 SYGVKD. This CDR3 region has 15 residues. V shed 5 bases and J 2 bases; nucleotides not matched to a gene: 6. The CDR3 here is CAISQRTSLTDTQYF. The DNA of the CDR3 is TGTGCCATCAGTCAACGGACTAGCCTCACAGATACGCAGTATTTT.

This clonotype has just a few counts. This rearrangement joins TRBV10-3 to TRBJ2-1, with D perhaps TRBD2 (6 bases). Looked up from germline, CDR1 is ENHRY and CDR2 is SYGVKD. Trimming took off 6 bases at V and 3 bases at J, with 9 bases between the two ends. The CDR3 extends over 13 amino acids. The CDR3: CAISPGVYNEQFF. The DNA of the CDR3 is TGTGCCATCAGCCCGGGAGTCTACAATGAGCAGTTCTTC.

The rearrangement links TRBV5-6 to TRBJ2-7, with unresolved D. The CDR3 sequence is 14 residues long. The germline gives CDR1 SGHDT, CDR2 YYEEEE. V was cut by 4 bases and J by 12 bases, with 23 bases left in between. CDR3 sequence reads: CASSVSGVPSILYF. CDR3 DNA: TGTGCCAGCAGCGTATCCGGAGTCCCTTCTATATTGTACTTC.

The V gene is TRBV7-9, the J gene TRBJ2-2; 9 bases align to TRBD2. CDR1 is SEHNR and CDR2 is FQNEAQ in the germline V gene (reference sequence). Trimming cost V 5 bases and J 1 base; bases outside gene matches: 8. This CDR3 spans 17 amino acids. In nucleotides, the CDR3 is TGTGCCAGCAGCGACGTTGGACTAGCGTTGAACACCGGGGAGCTGTTTTTT. Translated: CASSDVGLALNTGELFF.

The V gene is TRBV4-1, the J gene TRBJ1-5; D call uncertain. The germline V and J ends were trimmed by 3 bases and 2 bases, with 8 bases remaining between them. CDR1 is MGHRA and CDR2 is YSYEKL in the germline V gene. The CDR3 length is 14 residues. CDR3 loop: CASSHVGRNQPQHF. The CDR3 nucleotides are TGCGCCAGCAGCCATGTCGGGCGCAATCAGCCCCAGCATTTT.

This clonotype was detected only once. The chain uses TRBV25-1 and TRBJ2-7; weak D call: TRBD1 (6 bases). Germline V gene sequence: CDR1 MGHDK, CDR2 SYGVNS. CDR3 length: 14 residues. Deletions cut 3 bases from V and 5 bases from J, with 14 bases between. DNA of the CDR3: TGTGCCAGCAGTGATTCTACAGGGTACAACGAGCAGTACTTC. It yields the protein CASSDSTGYNEQYF.

In this sample, this clonotype turned up a few times. CDR3 in amino acids: CASKRESYNEQFF. In DNA, the CDR3 is TGTGCCAGCAAGCGGGAGTCTTACAATGAGCAGTTCTTC. This chain connects TRBV9 to TRBJ2-1; 8 nucleotides match TRBD2. V lost 6 bases to trimming and J lost 4 bases; unmatched junction nucleotides: 3. The CDR3 has 13 residues. Per the germline V gene, CDR1 is SGDLS and CDR2 is YYNGEE.

This clonotype was seen a handful of times. This chain links TRBV10-3 with TRBJ1-5; 8 bases fit TRBD1. The J call may be incorrect, as the DNA end agrees better with TRBJ2-3. This CDR3 contains 16 residues. Germline CDR1 ENHRY, CDR2 SYGVKD. Here the CDR3 DNA reads TGTGCCATCAGTGACACCCCCGCAGGGGGCGGTCAGCCCCAGTATTTT. Translated: CAISDTPAGGGQPQYF.

The V call is TRBV10-3, the J call TRBJ2-7, with 9 nucleotides matching TRBD1. The germline gives CDR1 ENHRY, CDR2 SYGVKD. The V gene end was trimmed by 4 bases and the J gene end by 2 bases; junction bases not matched to a gene: 3. CDR3 size: 14 residues. This CDR3 reads CAISGGQGPYEQYF. The CDR3 DNA reads as TGTGCCATCAGTGGGGGACAGGGACCCTACGAGCAGTACTTC.

The sample holds one count of this clonotype. The chain is built from TRBV20-1 and TRBJ2-7; 7 bases align to TRBD2. Germline V CDR1 and CDR2: DFQATT, SNEGSKA (reference sequence). J lost 2 bases, V lost 3 bases, and 13 bases had no gene match. CDR3 length: 16 residues. The CDR3 bases are TGCAGTGCTAGGATACAATTGGGGACTACCGCCTACGAGCAGTACTTC. The encoded protein is CSARIQLGTTAYEQYF.

The J gene is TRBJ2-5, the V gene TRBV4-1; a possible D gene is TRBD1 (7 bases). V shed 3 bases and J shed 1 base, with 12 bases lying between them. The CDR3 contains 15 residues. CDR1 and CDR2 (germline): MGHRA, YSYEKL. In nucleotides, the CDR3 is TGCGCCAGCAGCCACAGGGGGGCCTTCCAAGAGACCCAGTACTTC. It is translated as CASSHRGAFQETQYF.

This chain joins TRBV11-2 and TRBJ2-1, with 10 bases lining up with TRBD1. The junction had 6 bases not matched to a gene; V was cut back by 1 base and J by 9 bases. Germline V gene lookup returns CDR1 SGHAT and CDR2 FQNNGV. The CDR3 is 15 residues long. The CDR3 loop reads CASSLGRTGGAEQFF. The CDR3 DNA is TGTGCCAGCAGCTTAGGGAGGACAGGGGGGGCTGAGCAGTTCTTC.

This clonotype was detected many times. V gene TRBV20-1 combines with J gene TRBJ1-6; 7 nucleotides align to TRBD1. V shed 3 bases and J 5 bases; nucleotides not matched to a gene: 7. This CDR3 has 15 amino acids. The germline V gene has CDR1 DFQATT and CDR2 SNEGSKA (reference sequence). In DNA form, the CDR3 reads TGCAGTGCTAGTGTCGCAGGGGGGGATAATTCACCCCTCCACTTT. Residues: CSASVAGGDNSPLHF.